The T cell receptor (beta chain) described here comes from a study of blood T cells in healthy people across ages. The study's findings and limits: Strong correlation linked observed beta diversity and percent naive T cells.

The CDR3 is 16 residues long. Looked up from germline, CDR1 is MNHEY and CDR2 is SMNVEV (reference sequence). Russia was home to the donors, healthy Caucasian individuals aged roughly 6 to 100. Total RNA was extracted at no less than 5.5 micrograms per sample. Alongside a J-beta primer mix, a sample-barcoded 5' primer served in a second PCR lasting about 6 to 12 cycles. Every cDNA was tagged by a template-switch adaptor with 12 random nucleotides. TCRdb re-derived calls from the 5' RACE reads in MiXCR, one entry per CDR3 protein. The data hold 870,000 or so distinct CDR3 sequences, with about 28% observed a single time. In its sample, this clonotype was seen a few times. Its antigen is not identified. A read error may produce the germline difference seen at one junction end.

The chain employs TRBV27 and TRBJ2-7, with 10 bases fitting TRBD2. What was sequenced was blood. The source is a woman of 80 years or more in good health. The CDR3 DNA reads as TGTGCCGGCAGCGGGGGGGGGACAGGATTGACCTACGAGCAGTACTTC. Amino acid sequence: CAGSGGGTGLTYEQYF.